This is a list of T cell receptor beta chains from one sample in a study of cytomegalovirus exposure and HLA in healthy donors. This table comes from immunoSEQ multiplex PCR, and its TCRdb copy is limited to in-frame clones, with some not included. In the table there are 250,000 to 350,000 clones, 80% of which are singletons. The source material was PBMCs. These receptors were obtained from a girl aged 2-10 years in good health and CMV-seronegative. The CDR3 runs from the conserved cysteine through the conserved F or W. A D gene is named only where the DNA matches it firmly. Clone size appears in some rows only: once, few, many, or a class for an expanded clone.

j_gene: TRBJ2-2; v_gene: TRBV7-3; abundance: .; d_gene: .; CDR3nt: TGTGCCAGCAGCCCGGAGGATACCGGGGAGCTGTTTTTT; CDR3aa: CASSPEDTGELFF
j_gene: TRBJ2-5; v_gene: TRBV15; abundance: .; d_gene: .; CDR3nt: TGTGCCACCAGCAGAGATAGGGGGGGGGCGGGAGAGACCCAGTACTTC; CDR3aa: CATSRDRGGAGETQYF
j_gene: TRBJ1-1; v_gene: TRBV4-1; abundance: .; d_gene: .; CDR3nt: TGCGCCAGCAGCCAAGAGCCGGGGATGAACACTGAAGCTTTCTTT; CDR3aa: CASSQEPGMNTEAFF
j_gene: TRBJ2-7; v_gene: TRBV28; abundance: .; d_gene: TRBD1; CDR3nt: TGTGCCAGCAGTACCGGGACAGGGGCCCCCTGGGAGCAGTACTTC; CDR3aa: CASSTGTGAPWEQYF
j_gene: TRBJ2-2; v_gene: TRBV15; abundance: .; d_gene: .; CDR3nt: TGTGCCACCAGCTACCGGATGGGGGCTGCCGGGGAGCTGTTTTTT; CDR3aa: CATSYRMGAAGELFF
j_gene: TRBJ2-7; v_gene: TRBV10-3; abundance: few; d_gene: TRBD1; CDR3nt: TGTGCCACCCAAGGGACAGGAATCTACGAGCAGTACTTC; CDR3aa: CATQGTGIYEQYF
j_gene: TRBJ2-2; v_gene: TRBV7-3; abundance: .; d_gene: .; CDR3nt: TGTGCCAGCAGCTTGGGCGCCGATCGCGCGAACACCGGGGAGCTGTTTTTT; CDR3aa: CASSLGADRANTGELFF
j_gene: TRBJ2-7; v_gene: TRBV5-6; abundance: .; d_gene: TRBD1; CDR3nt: TGTGCCAGCAGCTGGGACAGGGAGTTTAGCCTACCCTACGAGCAGTACTTC; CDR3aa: CASSWDREFSLPYEQYF
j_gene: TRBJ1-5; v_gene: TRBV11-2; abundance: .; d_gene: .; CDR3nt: TGTGCCAGCAGCCCCCAACCCGGAGGCAATCAGCCCCAGCATTTT; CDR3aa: CASSPQPGGNQPQHF
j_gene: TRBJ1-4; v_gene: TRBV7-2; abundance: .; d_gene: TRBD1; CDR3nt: TGTGCCAGCAGCTTTACAGGGGCAACTAATGAAAAACTGTTTTTT; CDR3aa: CASSFTGATNEKLFF
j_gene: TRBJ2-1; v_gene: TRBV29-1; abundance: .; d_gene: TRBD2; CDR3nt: TGCAGCGCCCGACTAGCGGAATACAATGAGCAGTTCTTC; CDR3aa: CSARLAEYNEQFF
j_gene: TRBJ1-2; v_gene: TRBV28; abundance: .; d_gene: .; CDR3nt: TGTGCCAGCAGGAATTCAGGCCAAAGGGGCTACACCTTC; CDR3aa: CASRNSGQRGYTF
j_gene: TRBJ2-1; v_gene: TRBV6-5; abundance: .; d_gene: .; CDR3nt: TGTGCCAGCAGAACAGGGCCGCAGTTCTTC; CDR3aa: CASRTGPQFF
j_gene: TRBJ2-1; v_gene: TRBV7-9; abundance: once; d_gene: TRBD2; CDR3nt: TGTGCCAGCAGCCCGAAGAGTGGTAGCGGGGCCTACAATGAGCAGTTCTTC; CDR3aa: CASSPKSGSGAYNEQFF
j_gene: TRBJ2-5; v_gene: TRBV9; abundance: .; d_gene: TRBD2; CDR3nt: TGTGCCAGCAGCGTAGGAGCGGGAGGACCAGAGACCCAGTACTTC; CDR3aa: CASSVGAGGPETQYF
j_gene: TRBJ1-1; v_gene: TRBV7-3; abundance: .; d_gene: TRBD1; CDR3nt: TGTGCCAGCAGCGCAGACAGGGGATGGGGAAAAACTGAAGCTTTCTTT; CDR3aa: CASSADRGWGKTEAFF
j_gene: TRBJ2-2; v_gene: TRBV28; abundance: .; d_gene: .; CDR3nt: TGTGCCAGCAGTTTATATGGAGGAGGGAACACCGGGGAGCTGTTTTTT; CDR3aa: CASSLYGGGNTGELFF
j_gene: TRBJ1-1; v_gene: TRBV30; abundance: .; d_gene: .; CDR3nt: TGTGCCTGGGATATCGGGACTACGAACACTGAAGCTTTCTTT; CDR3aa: CAWDIGTTNTEAFF
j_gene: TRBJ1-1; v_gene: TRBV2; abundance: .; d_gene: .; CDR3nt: TGTGCCAGCAGTTCCGAGGGGAACACTGAAGCTTTCTTT; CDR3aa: CASSSEGNTEAFF
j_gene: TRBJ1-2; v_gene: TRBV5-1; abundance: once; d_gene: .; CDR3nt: TGCGCCAGCAGCTTGGGCGACAGTGCCTCCATGTACTATGGCTACACCTTC; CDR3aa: CASSLGDSASMYYGYTF
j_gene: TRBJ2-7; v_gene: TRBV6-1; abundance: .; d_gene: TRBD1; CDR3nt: TGTGCCAGCACGCGACAGGGCCTCTCCTACGAGCAGTACTTC; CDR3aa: CASTRQGLSYEQYF
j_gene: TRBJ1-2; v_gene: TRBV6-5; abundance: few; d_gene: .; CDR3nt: TGTGCCAGCAGTTACTCAGGGGTGGGGAACTATGGCTACACCTTC; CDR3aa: CASSYSGVGNYGYTF
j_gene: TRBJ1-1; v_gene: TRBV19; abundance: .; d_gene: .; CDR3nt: TGTGCCAGTAGTACCGGGACTGGTACTGAAGCTTTCTTT; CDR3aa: CASSTGTGTEAFF
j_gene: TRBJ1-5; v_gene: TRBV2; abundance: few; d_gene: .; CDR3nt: TGTGCCAGCAGTGAAGCGTCGTCGGGCAATCAGCCCCAGCATTTT; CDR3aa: CASSEASSGNQPQHF
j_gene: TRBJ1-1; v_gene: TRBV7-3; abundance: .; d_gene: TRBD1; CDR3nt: TGTGCCAGCAGATACGACAGGGTGTGGGAGAACACTGAAGCTTTCTTT; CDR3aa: CASRYDRVWENTEAFF
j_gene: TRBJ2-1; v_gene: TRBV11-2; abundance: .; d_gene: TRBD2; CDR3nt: TGTGCCAGCAGCTTAGAACTAGCGGGAAAGATCAATGAGCAGTTCTTC; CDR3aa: CASSLELAGKINEQFF
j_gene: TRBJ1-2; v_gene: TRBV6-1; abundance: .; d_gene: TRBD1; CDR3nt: TGTGCCAGCAGTGAAGTAGGGACAGGGAACATCTATGGCTACACCTTC; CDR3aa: CASSEVGTGNIYGYTF
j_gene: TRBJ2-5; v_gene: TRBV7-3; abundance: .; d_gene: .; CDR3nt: TGTGCCAGCAGCCAAAGCGGTAGCAAAGAGACCCAGTACTTC; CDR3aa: CASSQSGSKETQYF
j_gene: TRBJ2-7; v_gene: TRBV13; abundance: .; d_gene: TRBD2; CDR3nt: TGTGCCAGCAGCGGTCCGGGACTAGCGGGGCGCCTCTCCTACGAGCAGTACTTC; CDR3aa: CASSGPGLAGRLSYEQYF
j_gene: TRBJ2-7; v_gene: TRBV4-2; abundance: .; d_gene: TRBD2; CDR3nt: TGTGCCAGCAGCGGCGGACTAGCGAAAAACTCCTACGAGCAGTACTTC; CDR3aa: CASSGGLAKNSYEQYF
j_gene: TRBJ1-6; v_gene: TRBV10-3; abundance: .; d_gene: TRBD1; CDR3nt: TGTGCCATCAGTGAATTAGGCCAGGGGGAGTCCTATAATTCACCCCTCCACTTT; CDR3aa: CAISELGQGESYNSPLHF
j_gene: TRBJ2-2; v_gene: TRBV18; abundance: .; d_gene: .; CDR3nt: TGTGCCAGCTCACCAGTAGCTCCTTCGAACACCGGGGAGCTGTTTTTT; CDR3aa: CASSPVAPSNTGELFF
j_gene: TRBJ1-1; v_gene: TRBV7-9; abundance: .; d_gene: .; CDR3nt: TGTTCCAGCAGAGGTAGAAGAGGGGGAATGAACACTGAAGCTTTCTTT; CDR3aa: CSSRGRRGGMNTEAFF
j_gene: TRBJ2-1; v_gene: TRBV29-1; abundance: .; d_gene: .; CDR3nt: TGCAGCGTTGAAGGACTCCTCGGCTCCTACAATGAGCAGTTCTTC; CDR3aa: CSVEGLLGSYNEQFF
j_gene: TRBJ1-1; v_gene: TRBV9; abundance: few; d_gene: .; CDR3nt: TGTGCCAGCAGCGTAGTTAAGACGATGAAGACTAAGAACACTGAAGCTTTCTTT; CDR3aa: CASSVVKTMKTKNTEAFF
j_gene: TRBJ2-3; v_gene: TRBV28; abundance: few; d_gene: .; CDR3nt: TGTGCCAGCAGCCTCCCTCTTAGGGGGGGTAACACAGATACGCAGTATTTT; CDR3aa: CASSLPLRGGNTDTQYF
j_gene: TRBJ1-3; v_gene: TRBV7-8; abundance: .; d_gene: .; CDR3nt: TGTGCCAGCAGCATTGGACAGCAGGGAGGAAACACCATATATTTT; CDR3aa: CASSIGQQGGNTIYF
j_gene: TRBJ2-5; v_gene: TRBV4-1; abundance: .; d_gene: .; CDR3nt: TGCGCCAGCAGCCACGCGGGGACCCAGTACTTC; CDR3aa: CASSHAGTQYF
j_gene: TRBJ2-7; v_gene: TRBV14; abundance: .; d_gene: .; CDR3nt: TGTGCCAGCAGCCAAGAATTACCCGAGCAGTACTTC; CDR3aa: CASSQELPEQYF
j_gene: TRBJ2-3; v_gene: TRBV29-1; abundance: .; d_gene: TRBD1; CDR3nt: TGCAGCGTTGAACAGGGGGCAGATACGCAGTATTTT; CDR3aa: CSVEQGADTQYF
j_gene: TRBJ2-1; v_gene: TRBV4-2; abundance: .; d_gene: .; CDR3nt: TGTGCCAGCAGCCGTCAGCGGGCAGGCCCCCGAGGTGAGCAGTTCTTC; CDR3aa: CASSRQRAGPRGEQFF